Listed below are T cell receptor beta chains from one sample, sequenced in a study of OX40 agonist ivuxolimab in advanced cancers. Using immunoSEQ multiplex PCR, the repertoire was profiled, and TCRdb retains in-frame clones only, with some absent. Of more than 50,000 clones detected, 85% appear once; the ten largest clones hold approximately 4.3%. The source was CD4+ or CD8+ T cells sorted from blood, collected in a trial of the OX40 agonist ivuxolimab. These receptors originate from an adult with an advanced solid tumor such as melanoma, head and neck, liver or kidney cancer. The CDR3 runs from the conserved cysteine through the conserved F or W. D genes are given only for firm matches. Clone size is not always given. Where it is, it says once, few, many or a class for expanded clones.

TRBD2	TRBJ2-1	TRBV19	.	CASIASGSSNEQFF	TGTGCCAGTATCGCTAGCGGGAGTAGTAATGAGCAGTTCTTC
.	TRBJ1-2	TRBV19	few	CASSIDGANYGYTF	TGTGCCAGTAGTATCGATGGGGCCAACTATGGCTACACCTTC
TRBD1	TRBJ1-5	TRBV30	few	CAWSLGGEQPQHF	TGTGCCTGGAGCCTAGGGGGCGAGCAGCCCCAGCATTTT
TRBD1	TRBJ1-5	TRBV14	.	CASSRNRGTGPQHF	TGTGCCAGCAGCCGAAACAGGGGGACCGGGCCCCAGCATTTT
.	TRBJ1-2	TRBV9	few	CASSVAAEKLTF	TGTGCCAGCAGCGTAGCGGCGGAAAAGTTAACCTTC
TRBD1	TRBJ2-1	TRBV7-7	.	CASSSGTGGYNEQFF	TGTGCCAGCAGCTCCGGGACAGGGGGTTACAATGAGCAGTTCTTC
.	TRBJ2-7	TRBV19	.	CASSTIRGYEQYF	TGTGCCAGTAGTACCATCCGGGGGTACGAGCAGTACTTC
.	TRBJ2-1	TRBV20-1	.	CSASPLREQFF	TGCAGTGCTAGCCCTCTGCGTGAGCAGTTCTTC
.	TRBJ2-5	TRBV5-1	.	CASSLAGLQETQYF	TGCGCCAGCAGCTTGGCAGGCCTCCAAGAGACCCAGTACTTC
.	TRBJ2-7	TRBV6-5	.	CASSYGIDYEQYF	TGTGCCAGCAGTTACGGCATTGACTACGAGCAGTACTTC
.	TRBJ2-7	TRBV4-2	.	CASSQDFADRGAGEYEQYF	TGTGCCAGCAGCCAAGATTTCGCGGACAGGGGAGCGGGAGAGTACGAGCAGTACTTC
.	TRBJ1-1	TRBV19	.	CASSTGQPLTEAFF	TGTGCCAGTAGTACTGGACAGCCCCTCACTGAAGCTTTCTTT
.	TRBJ2-6	TRBV9	.	CASSVDVRGGANVLTF	TGTGCCAGCAGCGTAGATGTTAGAGGTGGGGCCAACGTCCTGACTTTC
TRBD1	TRBJ2-5	TRBV5-1	.	CASSLDRVGRETQYF	TGCGCCAGCAGCCTGGACAGGGTGGGGCGGGAGACCCAGTACTTC
.	TRBJ2-5	TRBV11-2	.	CASSLQGVSRETQYF	TGTGCCAGCAGCTTACAGGGTGTCAGCAGGGAGACCCAGTACTTC
TRBD2	TRBJ2-1	TRBV6-1	.	CASSEGGAGVNEQFF	TGTGCCAGCAGTGAAGGGGGAGCGGGGGTCAATGAGCAGTTCTTC
.	TRBJ1-2	TRBV6-4	.	CASSDIGGNYGYTF	TGTGCCAGCAGCGATATCGGAGGGAACTATGGCTACACCTTC
.	TRBJ2-3	TRBV19	.	CASSSRQTPSTDTQYF	TGTGCCAGTAGTTCGAGACAGACTCCTAGCACAGATACGCAGTATTTT
.	TRBJ1-3	TRBV5-6	.	CASTLGTSGNTIYF	TGTGCCAGCACCTTGGGTACCTCTGGAAACACCATATATTTT
TRBD1	TRBJ1-4	TRBV5-8	few	CASSVGTEVSEKLFF	TGTGCCAGCAGCGTCGGGACAGAGGTTTCGGAAAAACTGTTTTTT
.	TRBJ2-4	TRBV5-1	.	CASSPSGEGIQYF	TGCGCCAGCAGCCCAAGTGGGGAAGGCATTCAGTACTTC
TRBD1	TRBJ1-2	TRBV9	.	CASSPRDSTSYGYTF	TGTGCCAGCAGCCCCCGGGACAGTACCTCCTATGGCTACACCTTC
TRBD2	TRBJ2-1	TRBV28	.	CASSLVGLDYEQFF	TGTGCCAGCAGTTTAGTGGGACTAGACTATGAGCAGTTCTTC
.	TRBJ2-1	TRBV5-1	.	CASSLWGLGNEQFF	TGCGCCAGCAGCTTGTGGGGGTTAGGCAATGAGCAGTTCTTC
.	TRBJ2-1	TRBV5-1	.	CASSLDTGGKKFF	TGCGCCAGCAGCTTGGATACAGGTGGGAAGAAGTTCTTC
.	TRBJ1-1	TRBV28	.	CASSLDTGRGDTEAFF	TGTGCCAGCAGTTTGGATACAGGCCGGGGAGACACTGAAGCTTTCTTT
.	TRBJ2-4	TRBV28	.	CASSPPLSSGDIQYF	TGTGCCAGCAGTCCCCCCTTAAGTTCAGGGGACATTCAGTACTTC
.	TRBJ1-2	TRBV19	.	CASSIGGVGLLDGYTF	TGTGCCAGTAGTATAGGGGGCGTTGGGCTTCTAGACGGCTACACCTTC
TRBD2	TRBJ2-3	TRBV5-1	.	CASHYSSGTLTDTQYF	TGCGCCAGCCATTACTCTAGCGGTACCCTCACAGATACGCAGTATTTT
.	TRBJ1-1	TRBV7-9	few	CASRLDRLVNTEAFF	TGTGCCAGCAGACTTGACAGGCTGGTGAACACTGAAGCTTTCTTT
.	TRBJ2-2	TRBV5-1	few	CASSLLGAGELFF	TGCGCCAGCAGCTTGCTAGGGGCCGGGGAGCTGTTTTTT
TRBD2	TRBJ2-7	TRBV27	once	CASSLSRLAEGYEQYF	TGTGCCAGCAGTTTATCGCGACTAGCGGAAGGCTACGAGCAGTACTTC
.	TRBJ2-6	TRBV6-1	once	CAILKPSGANVLTF	TGTGCCATTCTCAAGCCCTCTGGGGCCAACGTCCTGACTTTC
.	TRBJ2-7	TRBV10-3	.	CAISSTESYEQYF	TGTGCCATCAGTTCGACTGAATCCTACGAGCAGTACTTC
TRBD2	TRBJ2-3	TRBV5-1	once	CASSLYAGVVTDTQYF	TGCGCCAGCAGCTTGTACGCGGGGGTTGTCACAGATACGCAGTATTTT
.	TRBJ1-1	TRBV7-9	.	CASSLDPGRTEAFF	TGTGCCAGCAGCTTAGACCCAGGGAGGACTGAAGCTTTCTTT
TRBD2	TRBJ2-7	TRBV4-1	.	CASGVAGGFGQYF	TGCGCCAGCGGCGTAGCGGGAGGTTTTGGGCAGTACTTC
TRBD1	TRBJ1-5	TRBV7-2	.	CASSPLGGQGAQHF	TGTGCCAGCAGCCCCCTAGGCGGGCAGGGGGCGCAGCATTTT
TRBD1	TRBJ2-7	TRBV25-1	.	CASSRDRWSYEQYF	TGTGCCAGCAGTCGGGACAGGTGGTCCTACGAGCAGTACTTC
.	TRBJ2-6	TRBV25-1	.	CASSDVGSGANVLTF	TGTGCCAGCAGTGACGTAGGGTCTGGGGCCAACGTCCTGACTTTC
TRBD2	TRBJ2-7	TRBV5-1	.	CASSRTSGITYEQYF	TGCGCCAGCAGCCGGACTAGCGGGATTACCTACGAGCAGTACTTC